One and the same sample provided the 24 T cell receptor beta chains below, sequenced in a study of CD8 T cells in Susac syndrome. After extraction with the RNeasy kit, roughly 0.45 to 1 ug of the RNA was reverse transcribed using random hexamers. MiXCR was run by TCRdb on the immunoSEQ multiplex PCR reads, yielding one entry per CDR3 protein. The sample shows 200,000 or so distinct CDR3 sequences, roughly 96% of them seen only once. The material sequenced was CD4+ T cells from PBMCs. The receptors shown here come from a human donor with multiple sclerosis.

The chain recombines TRBV5-1 with TRBJ2-7; D gene ambiguous. The V gene's germline CDR1 is SGHRS and CDR2 YFSETQ. With 0 bases removed from V and 2 bases from J, the gap between germline ends came to 15 bases. There are 16 residues in the CDR3. The CDR3 nucleotides read TGCGCCAGCAGCTTGGCCCCCGGCCAAGGTCCCTACGAGCAGTACTTC. Amino acids: CASSLAPGQGPYEQYF.

The V and J genes are TRBV16 and TRBJ1-2, with TRBD1 as a possible D gene (5 bases). This CDR3 spans 17 amino acids. V shed 0 bases and J shed 7 bases, with 21 bases lying between them. CDR1 is KGHSY and CDR2 is FQNENV in the germline V gene. For the CDR3, the DNA is TGTGCCAGCAGCCAATCGCCGGCGGGACGTCCCACCTCTGGCTACACCTTC. Amino acid sequence: CASSQSPAGRPTSGYTF.

J is TRBJ1-2 and V is TRBV19, with D possibly TRBD1 on 6 matching bases. With 11 bases removed from V and 5 bases from J, the gap between germline ends came to 15 bases. The germline gives CDR1 LNHDA, CDR2 SQIVND (reference sequence). The CDR3 runs to 12 residues. The CDR3 is CAAGGRVYGYTF. In nucleotides, the CDR3 is TGTGCCGCCGGGGGCCGGGTTTATGGCTACACCTTC.

The DNA for the CDR3 is TGTGCCAGCAGCTCCCCCACGACAGGACCCTGGGGCGAGCAGTACTTC. This sequence encodes CASSSPTTGPWGEQYF. The gene calls are TRBV5-6 and TRBJ2-7, with D perhaps matching TRBD1 (6 bases). This CDR3 comprises 16 residues. Germline V CDR1 and CDR2: SGHDT, YYEEEE. V was cut by 3 bases and J by 6 bases, with 22 bases left in between. The variable domain in full, with the rest retrieved from reference TRBV5-6 and TRBJ2-7, is DAGVTQSPTHLIKTRGQQVTLRCSPKSGHDTVSWYQQALGQGPQFIFQYYEEEERQRGNFPDRFSGHQFPNYSSELNVNALLLGDSALYLCASSSPTTGPWGEQYFGPGTRLTVT.

The J gene is TRBJ2-5, the V gene TRBV18; maybe TRBD1 (5 bases). This CDR3 contains 14 residues. The V gene's germline CDR1 is KGHSH and CDR2 LQKENI. The V and J ends lost 1 base and 5 bases respectively, with 11 bases between them. CDR3 coding DNA: TGTGCCAGCTCACCACGGTCAGGGATCGAGACCCAGTACTTC. Translation gives CASSPRSGIETQYF.

The rearrangement joins TRBV7-9 to TRBJ1-6; D remains unclear. Germline CDR1 SEHNR, CDR2 FQNEAQ (reference sequence). There are 11 residues in the CDR3. Trimming pared 5 bases from V and 13 bases from J, leaving 9 bases between. CDR3 sequence: CASSAPGPLHF. The CDR3 DNA reads as TGTGCCAGCAGCGCCCCGGGGCCCCTCCACTTT.

The chain joins TRBV6-6 to TRBJ1-2; D gene unclear. The V gene lost 6 bases and the J gene lost 3 bases, with 14 bases spanning the gap. Germline V gene sequence: CDR1 MNHNY, CDR2 SVGAGI (reference sequence). CDR3 length: 14 residues. The CDR3 DNA follows: TGTGCCAGCAGCCGGCCCGGGCAGGACTATGGCTACACCTTC. Amino acid sequence: CASSRPGQDYGYTF.

This chain joins TRBV15 and TRBJ2-2; D is ambiguous. The CDR3 is 13 residues long. Trimming stripped 0 bases from V and 9 bases from J, with 8 bases between. Germline CDR1 LNHNV, CDR2 YYDKDF (reference sequence). The CDR3 sequence: CATSRDRERELFF. CDR3 nucleotide sequence: TGTGCCACCAGCAGAGATAGAGAAAGGGAGCTGTTTTTT.

The chain is built from TRBV30 and TRBJ1-1, with TRBD1 as a possible D gene (5 bases). V was clipped by 6 bases and J by 0 bases, with 8 bases between them. The CDR3 covers 12 residues. Germline V gene data show CDR1 as GTSNPN and CDR2 as SVGIG (reference sequence). CDR3 sequence: CACRQLNTEAFF. The CDR3 nucleotides are TGTGCCTGCCGACAGCTGAACACTGAAGCTTTCTTT.

The rearrangement joins TRBV3-1 to TRBJ2-3; D remains unclear. The germline CDR1 and CDR2 sequences are LGHDT and YNNKEL (reference sequence). V was cut by 8 bases and J by 2 bases, with 11 bases left in between. The CDR3 is 13 amino acids. CDR3 region: CASGRALTDTQYF. CDR3 coding DNA: TGTGCCAGCGGAAGGGCCCTCACAGATACGCAGTATTTT.

The J gene is TRBJ2-3, the V gene TRBV3-1; D ambiguous. Trimming stripped 3 bases from V and 4 bases from J, with 11 bases between. The germline V gene encodes CDR1 LGHDT and CDR2 YNNKEL (reference sequence). The CDR3 runs 14 residues. CDR3 coding DNA: TGTGCCAGCAGCCAGGCGACTCAACCAGATACGCAGTATTTT. As protein: CASSQATQPDTQYF.

The chain is built from TRBV12-3 or TRBV12-4 and TRBJ1-2; TRBD1 matches 7 bases. With V trimmed by 7 bases and J by 7 bases, 6 bases remained unmatched. There are 12 residues in the CDR3. The CDR3 sequence is CASNAYRGGYTF. The CDR3 nucleotides read TGTGCCAGCAACGCGTACAGGGGTGGCTACACCTTC.

CDR3 residues: CASSQDKRGHQDTQYF. The CDR3 DNA sequence: TGTGCCAGCAGCCAAGATAAGAGGGGGCATCAAGATACGCAGTATTTT. This chain joins TRBV3-1 and TRBJ2-3; 7 bases are a match to TRBD1. With 0 bases clipped from V and 5 bases from J, the junction kept 8 bases outside the gene matches. This CDR3 has 16 residues. CDR1 and CDR2 (germline): LGHDT, YNNKEL (reference sequence).

The chain employs TRBV12-3 or TRBV12-4 and TRBJ2-5; D possibly corresponds to TRBD2 (5 bases). Trimming stripped 5 bases from V and 5 bases from J, with 18 bases between. The length of the CDR3 is 15 residues. The DNA for the CDR3 is TGTGCCAGCAGTCTAGAATGGGCCCGAGGGGAGACCCAGTACTTC. As protein: CASSLEWARGETQYF.

The chain joins TRBV5-4 to TRBJ2-1; 7 nucleotides match TRBD2. Losses at the gene ends were 4 bases for V and 1 base for J; bases not matched to a gene: 5. The CDR3 has 15 residues. Germline assignment: CDR1 SGHNT and CDR2 YYREEE (reference sequence). This CDR3 reads CASSRPSGSYNEQFF. For the CDR3, the DNA is TGTGCCAGCAGCCGTCCTAGCGGTTCCTACAATGAGCAGTTCTTC.

The rearrangement links TRBV7-9 to TRBJ2-7, with D unclear. Germline lookup yields CDR1 SEHNR and CDR2 FQNEAQ (reference sequence). Trimming removed 3 bases at V and 5 bases at J, with 8 bases between. The CDR3 is made up of 12 amino acids. This CDR3 is CASSFDLDEQYF. CDR3 in DNA: TGTGCCAGCAGCTTTGACCTAGACGAGCAGTACTTC.

CDR3: CSVVVGTTDTQYF. Written as DNA, the CDR3 is TGCAGCGTTGTCGTGGGGACGACAGATACGCAGTATTTT. This chain connects TRBV29-1 to TRBJ2-3, with D perhaps TRBD1 or TRBD2 (5 bases each). CDR1 is SQVTM and CDR2 is ANQGSEA in the germline V gene. Trimming pared 4 bases from V and 3 bases from J, leaving 11 bases between. The CDR3 sequence is 13 residues long.

The CDR3 here is CSARMGVGYNSPLHF. The CDR3 bases are TGCAGTGCTAGAATGGGGGTTGGCTATAATTCACCCCTCCACTTT. The chain has TRBV20-1 and TRBJ1-6; tentatively, D is TRBD1 (5 bases). The CDR3 sequence is 15 residues long. V lost 2 bases to trimming and J lost 3 bases, with 11 bases between them. CDR1 is DFQATT and CDR2 is SNEGSKA in the germline V gene (reference sequence).

The genes are TRBV5-1 and TRBJ1-2; TRBD1 might be the D (6 bases). CDR3 length: 14 amino acids. Germline loops: CDR1 SGHRS, CDR2 YFSETQ. Trimming stripped 0 bases from V and 8 bases from J, with 14 bases between. The CDR3 sequence is CASSLGQAWEGYTF. CDR3 coding DNA: TGCGCCAGCAGCTTGGGACAGGCGTGGGAAGGCTACACCTTC.

The chain couples TRBV4-2 to TRBJ1-1; tentatively, D is TRBD1 (6 bases). This CDR3 region has 13 residues. In germline, CDR1 is LGHNA, CDR2 YNFKEQ. Trimming stripped 0 bases from V and 8 bases from J, with 10 bases between. This CDR3 is CASSQERRGEAFF. CDR3 nucleotide sequence: TGTGCCAGCAGCCAAGAAAGGAGGGGGGAAGCTTTCTTT.

The rearrangement joins TRBV3-1 to TRBJ2-1; the match to TRBD2 covers 9 bases. The germline V gene has CDR1 LGHDT and CDR2 YNNKEL (reference sequence). V shed 1 base, J shed 12 bases, and the junction held 4 bases outside the gene matches. The length of the CDR3 is 13 residues. CDR3 sequence: CASSQAAGGVQFF. CDR3 sequence (DNA): TGTGCCAGCAGCCAAGCAGCGGGAGGCGTGCAGTTCTTC.

V and J are TRBV3-1 and TRBJ2-7, with a possible D match to TRBD2 (5 bases). V was trimmed by 1 base and J by 0 bases, leaving 13 bases between them. CDR3 length equals 16 residues. Germline V gene lookup returns CDR1 LGHDT and CDR2 YNNKEL (reference sequence). In DNA form, the CDR3 reads TGTGCCAGCAGCCAAGGTGCCGGGAAGCCCTCCTACGAGCAGTACTTC. This sequence encodes CASSQGAGKPSYEQYF.

The V and J genes are TRBV7-8 and TRBJ2-7; D is ambiguous. The CDR3 runs to 14 residues. Germline CDR1 reads SGHVS; CDR2 reads FQNEAQ. With 5 bases removed from V and 0 bases from J, the gap between germline ends came to 11 bases. CDR3 protein: CASSPARRSYEQYF. The CDR3 coding sequence is TGTGCCAGCAGCCCGGCGCGCCGCTCCTACGAGCAGTACTTC. Full variable domain (rest looked up from reference TRBV7-8 and TRBJ2-7): GAGVSQSPRYKVAKRGQDVALRCDPISGHVSLFWYQQALGQGPEFLTYFQNEAQLDKSGLPSDRFFAERPEGSVSTLKIQRTQQEDSAVYLCASSPARRSYEQYFGPGTRLTVT.

This chain links TRBV20-1 with TRBJ1-1, with TRBD1 as a possible D gene (5 bases). The CDR3 is made up of 14 amino acids. The germline V and J ends were trimmed by 3 bases and 3 bases, with 14 bases remaining between them. Germline V CDR1 and CDR2: DFQATT, SNEGSKA (reference sequence). The CDR3 region has the DNA TGCAGTGCTAGTCCGGGGGTCGTATACACTGAAGCTTTCTTT. Residues: CSASPGVVYTEAFF.